These T cell receptor beta chains were read from a single sample in a study of blood T cell repertoires in COVID-19. Assay: immunoSEQ multiplex PCR; the TCRdb copy retains only in-frame clones and omits some. The sample carries fewer than 200,000 clones, 88% recorded once. The sequenced sample was PBMCs or T cells enriched from blood (not recorded which). The receptor set was obtained from a woman aged 18-29 years who had recovered from COVID-19. Both conserved end residues are part of each CDR3. D genes are given only for firm matches. Expanded clones are given a class, and other clones once, few, many or no size at all.

V	J	size	D	DNA	CDR3
TRBV5-1	TRBJ2-3	once	.	TGCGCCAGCAGCTTGGGTGGGGGGTCGAGCACAGATACGCAGTATTTT	CASSLGGGSSTDTQYF
TRBV19	TRBJ2-2	.	TRBD2	TGTGCCAGTTGGTACGCGGGAGGGCCAAACGGGGAGCTGTTTTTT	CASWYAGGPNGELFF
TRBV19	TRBJ2-3	.	.	TGTGCCAGTACCACTCGAGCCGGCACAGATACGCAGTATTTT	CASTTRAGTDTQYF
TRBV28	TRBJ2-3	.	TRBD1	TGTGCCAGCAGTGGGACAGGGATAGGAGATACGCAGTATTTT	CASSGTGIGDTQYF
TRBV6-5	TRBJ2-2	.	.	TGTGCCAGCAGTTACTCGGCTAGCCCCAACACCGGGGAGCTGTTTTTT	CASSYSASPNTGELFF
TRBV19	TRBJ2-7	once	.	TGTGCCAGTAGTTCAGCGACGGGACTTATTTCTTCCTACGAGCAGTACTTC	CASSSATGLISSYEQYF
TRBV29-1	TRBJ2-7	.	TRBD2	TGCAGCGTTGTGGTCGGGGGGAATCTCGAGCAGTACTTC	CSVVVGGNLEQYF
TRBV29-1	TRBJ1-1	.	TRBD1	TGCAGCGTTTTGGACAGGGTTGAAGCTTTCTTT	CSVLDRVEAFF
TRBV2	TRBJ1-3	.	.	TGTGCCAGCAGTCCCCAGGACAGCCGAAAGGGAAACACCATATATTTT	CASSPQDSRKGNTIYF
TRBV28	TRBJ1-4	.	TRBD1	TGTGCCAGCAGTCAGAGATCAGGGGGCGCGAATGAAAAACTGTTTTTT	CASSQRSGGANEKLFF
TRBV6-2/TRBV6-3	TRBJ1-1	.	TRBD1	TGTGCCAGCAGTTTTACAGGGGCGGACACTGAAGCTTTCTTT	CASSFTGADTEAFF
TRBV7-2	TRBJ2-1	.	TRBD2	TGTGCCAGCAGCTTCCCCGTAGCGGGGGGCTACAATGAGCAGTTCTTC	CASSFPVAGGYNEQFF
TRBV5-4	TRBJ2-7	.	TRBD2	TGTGCCAGCGGGCGTAGCGGGGGGGCTGGGGAGCAGTACTTC	CASGRSGGAGEQYF
TRBV11-3	TRBJ2-5	.	TRBD2	TGTGCCAGCAGTACTAGCGGCGAGACCCAGTACTTC	CASSTSGETQYF
TRBV20-1	TRBJ2-7	.	.	TGCAGTGCTCCGAGGGGGTACGAGCAGTACTTC	CSAPRGYEQYF
TRBV5-4	TRBJ2-2	.	TRBD1	TGTGCCAGCAGCTTGGGACAGGGGTACACCGGGGAGCTGTTTTTT	CASSLGQGYTGELFF
TRBV10-1	TRBJ1-1	.	TRBD1	TGCGCCAGCAGTGAAATGACAGGGGCAAAAGGTTCGGCTGAAGCTTTCTTT	CASSEMTGAKGSAEAFF